The next 19 T cell receptor beta chains were all read from a single sample in a study of PD-1 blockade in classical Hodgkin lymphoma. Profiled with immunoSEQ multiplex PCR; TCRdb holds only in-frame clones, not every one. The table includes roughly 70,000 clones, roughly 92% detected once. Time point of the sample: newly diagnosed, previously untreated cHL patient sample. The sequenced sample was peripheral blood mononuclear cells (PBMCs). The receptors here all came from a human donor with classical Hodgkin lymphoma.

This clone has only a few counts. The rearrangement joins TRBV27 to TRBJ2-7; 11 nucleotides match TRBD1. The CDR3 loop spans 15 amino acids. Germline lookup yields CDR1 MNHEY and CDR2 SMNVEV (reference sequence). The junction had 6 bases not matched to a gene; V was cut back by 4 bases and J by 4 bases. In nucleotides, the CDR3 is TGTGCCAGCAGTTACACAGGACAGGGGGCTTACGAGCAGTACTTC. Translated, it gives CASSYTGQGAYEQYF.

The chain employs TRBV2 and TRBJ1-2; unclear D gene. Per germline, CDR1 SNHLY and CDR2 FYNNEI. The germline V and J ends were trimmed by 4 bases and 7 bases, with 16 bases remaining between them. The CDR3 is made up of 14 amino acids. CDR3 bases: TGTGCCAGCAGTGTGGCGGGCTCCGAGGGTGGCTACACCTTC. Translated, it gives CASSVAGSEGGYTF. The full variable domain, completed using reference TRBV2 and TRBJ1-2, is EPEVTQTPSHQVTQMGQEVILRCVPISNHLYFYWYRQILGQKVEFLVSFYNNEISEKSEIFDDQFSVERPDGSNFTLKIRSTKLEDSAMYFCASSVAGSEGGYTFGSGTRLTVV.

The chain links TRBV21-1 to TRBJ1-2; TRBD1 reflects the table's D call only, with no check against the DNA. TRBV21-1 is given as a pseudogene. The CDR3 covers 14 residues. CDR3 amino acids: CASSAWGHDYGYTF. DNA of the CDR3: TGTGCCAGCAGCGCCTGGGGACACGACTATGGCTACACCTTC.

For the CDR3, the DNA is TGCGCCAGCAGTCTTACAGACAGGGATGGTAATGGCTACACCTTC. Its translation is CASSLTDRDGNGYTF. The chain employs TRBV23-1 and TRBJ1-2; 7 nucleotides match TRBD1. TRBV23-1 is marked as an open reading frame, function uncertain. The CDR3 covers 15 residues. V was clipped by 4 bases and J by 6 bases; unmatched bases: 11.

The gene calls are TRBV5-1 and TRBJ2-3; D not resolved. This CDR3 comprises 14 residues. Trimming cost V 3 bases and J 2 bases, with 10 bases left between them. Germline V CDR1 and CDR2: SGHRS, YFSETQ. The DNA of the CDR3 is TGCGCCAGCAGCTCCGGGCCTGACACAGATACGCAGTATTTT. Protein sequence: CASSSGPDTDTQYF.

The chain recombines TRBV5-4 with TRBJ2-3; 8 bases are a match to TRBD2. Looked up from germline, CDR1 is SGHNT and CDR2 is YYREEE (reference sequence). The CDR3 length is 17 residues. With 3 bases clipped from V and 0 bases from J, the junction kept 9 bases outside the gene matches. The CDR3 region has the DNA TGTGCCAGCAGCTCCGCGGGCGGGGGGTCTAGCACAGATACGCAGTATTTT. Amino acids: CASSSAGGGSSTDTQYF.

This chain joins TRBV18 and TRBJ2-7; unclear D gene. The germline V gene has CDR1 KGHSH and CDR2 LQKENI. The CDR3 has 13 residues. Trimming removed 4 bases at V and 7 bases at J, with 14 bases between. The CDR3 DNA follows: TGTGCCAGCTCACTCCAGAGCCCTGGTGAGCAGTACTTC. Translated, it gives CASSLQSPGEQYF.

V usage is TRBV28 and J usage is TRBJ2-3; 8 bases line up with TRBD1. The CDR3 loop spans 14 amino acids. V was clipped by 5 bases and J by 6 bases; unmatched bases: 7. Germline CDR1 reads MDHEN; CDR2 reads SYDVKM. The CDR3, as DNA: TGTGCCAGCAGTCTAGGACAGGGCGCGGATACGCAGTATTTT. Translated: CASSLGQGADTQYF.

CDR3 in amino acids: CASRTSGREETQYF. Here the CDR3 DNA reads TGTGCCAGTAGGACTAGCGGGAGGGAGGAGACCCAGTACTTC. The chain joins TRBV2 to TRBJ2-5, with 15 bases that match TRBD2. The V gene's germline CDR1 is SNHLY and CDR2 FYNNEI. V trimming: 9 bases; J trimming: 5 bases; junction bases outside the gene matches: 4. This CDR3 comprises 14 residues.

The CDR3 DNA sequence: TGTGCCAGCAGCTTGGATGGGGCGAAGAATGAAAAACTGTTTTTT. Amino acid sequence: CASSLDGAKNEKLFF. J is TRBJ1-4 and V is TRBV5-4; TRBD1 is a possible D gene (5 bases). Germline V lookup: CDR1 SGHNT, CDR2 YYREEE (reference sequence). V lost 0 bases to trimming and J lost 5 bases, with 11 bases between them. CDR3 length: 15 residues.

V and J are TRBV29-1 and TRBJ1-1; tentative D call: TRBD1 (6 bases). CDR1 is SQVTM, CDR2 ANQGSEA, per germline. The CDR3 spans 12 residues. Trimming cost V 7 bases and J 0 bases, with 9 bases left between them. Written as DNA, the CDR3 is TGCAGCGGTGGACAGTTGAACACTGAAGCTTTCTTT. Residues: CSGGQLNTEAFF.

The chain recombines TRBV6-1 with TRBJ1-1; D is uncertain. Germline V gene sequence: CDR1 MNHNS, CDR2 SASEGT. The CDR3 consists of 11 residues. Trimming removed 3 bases from V and 7 bases from J, with 6 bases in between. The chain's CDR3 is CASSEWIEAFF. The CDR3 coding sequence is TGTGCCAGCAGTGAGTGGATTGAAGCTTTCTTT.

This chain links TRBV6-1 with TRBJ2-7, with 8 bases matching TRBD1. Germline assignment: CDR1 MNHNS and CDR2 SASEGT. This CDR3 has 13 amino acids. The junction had 4 bases not matched to a gene; V was cut back by 3 bases and J by 6 bases. CDR3 region: CASSETGELEQYF. The CDR3 DNA reads as TGTGCCAGCAGTGAGACAGGGGAGCTCGAGCAGTACTTC.

This clone was picked up one time. This chain connects TRBV7-9 to TRBJ1-2; D uncertain. This CDR3 spans 14 amino acids. The V and J ends lost 5 bases and 2 bases respectively, with 12 bases between them. CDR1 and CDR2 from the germline V gene are SEHNR and FQNEAQ (reference sequence). The CDR3 coding sequence is TGTGCCAGCAGCCTGGAGGTGGCCAACTATGGCTACACCTTC. Translated, it gives CASSLEVANYGYTF.

The rearrangement uses TRBV9 and TRBJ2-2; TRBD1 is a possible D gene (5 bases). Trimming took 7 bases from V and 0 from J, leaving 10 bases between them. CDR3 length: 14 amino acids. CDR1 is SGDLS, CDR2 YYNGEE, per germline. The chain's CDR3 is CASQGRANTGELFF. The CDR3 nucleotides read TGTGCCAGCCAGGGCAGGGCGAACACCGGGGAGCTGTTTTTT. Drawing the rest from reference TRBV9 and TRBJ2-2, the complete variable domain is DSGVTQTPKHLITATGQRVTLRCSPRSGDLSVYWYQQSLDQGLQFLIQYYNGEERAKGNILERFSAQQFPDLHSELNLSSLELGDSALYFCASQGRANTGELFFGEGSRLTVL.

As concerns this clone: Other DNA sequences in this specimen translate into the identical CDR3. The rearrangement uses TRBV18 and TRBJ1-1, with 9 bases identical to TRBD1. CDR3 length: 17 residues. CDR1 and CDR2 (germline): KGHSH, LQKENI. With V trimmed by 1 base and J by 0 bases, 6 bases remained unmatched. The CDR3 nucleotides are TGTGCCAGCTCACCACAGGGACAGGGCCTCATGAACACTGAAGCTTTCTTT. It translates to CASSPQGQGLMNTEAFF.

This clone was seen a single time. This chain links TRBV7-9 with TRBJ1-2; TRBD1 agrees at 7 bases. Trimming at V came to 2 bases and at J to 4 bases, leaving 13 bases not matched to a gene. The CDR3 consists of 17 residues. The germline V gene has CDR1 SEHNR and CDR2 FQNEAQ (reference sequence). As DNA, the CDR3 is TGTGCCAGCAGCTTAAGGAGAGGGGCAGGGGGGTTCTATGGCTACACCTTC. This translates into CASSLRRGAGGFYGYTF.

V and J are TRBV9 and TRBJ2-7; no firm D call. Trimming shortened V by 2 bases and J by 3 bases, and 6 bases separated the two germline ends. This CDR3 is 12 amino acids long. Germline CDR1 reads SGDLS; CDR2 reads YYNGEE. The CDR3 nucleotides are TGTGCCAGCAGCGTCACAGACTACGAGCAGTACTTC. This sequence encodes CASSVTDYEQYF.

The J gene is TRBJ2-7, the V gene TRBV2, with D tentatively TRBD1 or TRBD2 (6 bases each). From germline, CDR1 is SNHLY and CDR2 FYNNEI. The CDR3 consists of 13 residues. V gave up 11 bases and J gave up 3 bases, with 17 bases separating them. As DNA, the CDR3 is TGTGCCGCGTCGGGGGCCTTCAACTACGAGCAGTACTTC. This translates into CAASGAFNYEQYF.